This entry is about one TCR beta chain. Antigen specificity is unknown. This sample stems from a study of PD-1 blockade in classical Hodgkin lymphoma. Brentuximab vedotin exposure varied, and every patient relapsed after autologous stem cell transplantation. CDR3 size: 15 residues. Trimming cost V 0 bases and J 6 bases, with 13 bases left between them. Germline V lookup: CDR1 LGHNA, CDR2 YNFKEQ. Sequenced by immunoSEQ multiplex PCR; TCRdb stores in-frame clones only, minus some. The table has tens of thousands of clones, around 66% seen once. Whole-study results and caveats: TCR diversity rose significantly by C4D1 in CD4+ but not CD8+ cells.

This clonotype originated in a human donor with classical Hodgkin lymphoma. V and J are TRBV4-2 and TRBJ2-3; D is tentatively TRBD1 or TRBD2 (5 bases each). The sequencing used peripheral blood mononuclear cells (PBMCs), collected at baseline. The DNA for the CDR3 is TGTGCCAGCAGCCAAGACGGGGCCCCAAGTGATACGCAGTATTTT. Encoded protein: CASSQDGAPSDTQYF.